This T cell receptor beta chain comes out of a study of molecular identifiers for immune sequencing clone quantification. The table lists this clonotype with many counts. Using its own MiXCR run on the PCR reads, TCRdb lists one record per CDR3 protein. The sample includes about 510,000 distinct CDR3 sequences, roughly 23% seen only once; the top ten take 0.65% to 0.95%. Germline CDR1 SGHRS, CDR2 YFSETQ. The V end lost 4 bases, the J end lost 5 bases, and 12 bases lay between the germline ends. The CDR3 totals 13 residues. The rearrangement uses TRBV5-1 and TRBJ1-1; D is undetermined. Sequencing was done on a sample of naive CD8+ T cells from blood, with Jurkat cell RNA spiked in. Subset meaning: FACS-sorted CD8+CD4-CCR7+CD45RA+ naive T cells. This TCR came from a human donor in good health. Some libraries in this study had Jurkat cell RNA spiked in. The CDR3 DNA sequence: TGCGCCAGCAGCCTGGCTATGGGGACTGAAGCTTTCTTT. Translated: CASSLAMGTEAFF.